This T cell receptor beta chain was captured by sequencing in a study of radiotherapy plus CTLA-4 blockade in lung cancer. Turning to the study itself: An objective response was seen in around 17% of patients, and disease control in 25% to 40%. Broader study findings: Interferon-beta, together with early blood T cell clone dynamics, reportedly best predicted response. Some TCR clones had been derived from tumors. These clones expanded in peripheral blood after radiotherapy plus ipilimumab.

TCRdb's copy holds only in-frame clones and misses some; the assay was immunoSEQ multiplex PCR. The data hold some 66,000 clones, with about four fifths observed a single time. A word on this clone: Its antigen is still unknown.

Focal radiation was given together with CTLA-4 blockade (ipilimumab) to patients with chemo-refractory metastatic non-small-cell lung cancer. CDR3 length: 15 amino acids. The germline gives CDR1 MDHEN, CDR2 SYDVKM. V trimming: 8 bases; J trimming: 2 bases; junction bases outside the gene matches: 9. This chain links TRBV28 with TRBJ2-3; 8 bases are shared with TRBD1. Material: peripheral blood, obtained from a patient treated with radiotherapy plus ipilimumab. The source of this sequence is a human donor with non-small cell lung cancer who had a partial response to radiotherapy plus ipilimumab. CDR3 coding DNA: TGTGCCAGCGGCGACAGGGGAGCCTACACAGATACGCAGTATTTT. It yields the protein CASGDRGAYTDTQYF.